This TCR beta chain was identified during a study of CD8+ T cells in alopecia areata (dated 2018 in TCRdb). At the level of the whole study: The treated patients took part in an open-label pilot trial in which moderate-to-severe alopecia areata was treated with oral tofacitinib at 5 to 10 mg twice daily. Clonality in the scalp was compared among normal scalp (n=4), patchy alopecia areata scalp (n=8), and alopecia totalis/universalis scalp (n=8). Disease severity in treated patients was measured with the SALT score, which quantifies the percentage of affected scalp surface area. Amplification of TCRbeta CDR3 regions was done by immunoSEQ multiplex PCR using 35 Vbeta forward primers and 13 Jbeta reverse primers. High-throughput TCRbeta sequencing was used to examine T cell clonal expansion in alopecia areata in both the C3H/HeJ mouse model and human patients. On the human side, TCRbeta sequencing was run on scalp tissue and on sorted CD4+ and CD8+ peripheral blood T cells from healthy controls and from alopecia areata patients with either patchy or totalis/universalis disease. Patients received tofacitinib for 6 to 18 months and were then followed off drug for 6 months to check for delayed response and recurrence. Biopsies were taken from tofacitinib-treated patients at baseline and again at 4 and 24 weeks into treatment, and several of those patients also had a later scalp biopsy. RNA came from the PAXgene miRNA kit for fixed scalp, the miRNeasy kit for PBMCs, and the RNeasy kit for mouse skin. Overall study outcomes, separate from this receptor: The treated cohort was small, with a single nonresponder, so links between baseline CD8+ expansion and response need larger studies. TCR sequences shared between patients were less clear than in mice, possibly partly because of HLA diversity in the patient population. Many expanded lesional clones were found to persist in scalp and blood during tofacitinib treatment, and relapse after treatment cessation may be partly explained by this persistence. Tofacitinib significantly decreased scalp clonality and the number of expanded CD8+ clones among the top 100 scalp clones. Resident alphabeta T cells in normal human skin are also sequenced, complicating scalp TCR repertoire analysis, unlike mouse skin dominated by gammadelta T cells. Compared with normal scalp, lesional scalp, particularly in alopecia totalis/universalis, had higher clonality and more expanded CD8+ clones, which suggests antigenic drive.

Concerning this clone itself: Its target antigen remains unknown. There are no base qualities to consult, and no much larger clone falls within one base.

The time point label on this specimen signifies: four to five weeks on oral tofacitinib. The treatment or condition label, read with the paper, signifies: oral pan-JAK inhibitor, 5-10 mg twice daily. From alopecia areata patients, peripheral blood was collected along with lesional scalp punch biopsies. PBMCs were isolated by density centrifugation and stained for CD3, CD4 and CD8, after which CD4+ and CD8+ T cells were sorted on a FACSAria. Libraries were made using the immunoSEQ multiplex PCR assay. RNA was extracted from all samples and reverse transcribed into cDNA, which served as template for TCR sequencing. First-strand cDNA was synthesized using SuperScript III with a 2:1 mix of oligo-dT and random hexamers. Amplification bias was assessed with a synthetic immune receptor repertoire, and residual bias was removed computationally. As for the original processing: After raw reads were preprocessed to remove errors, the CDR3 was defined following IMGT conventions as running from the conserved cysteine to phenylalanine. Clonality was computed by normalizing Shannon entropy by log2 of the number of productive unique TCRs and subtracting the result from 1. CD4 or CD8 identity of scalp clones was inferred by cross-referencing scalp TCRbeta sequences with sorted blood CD4 and CD8 repertoires. TCRdb took over this immuneACCESS table, retaining in-frame rearrangements with V and J assigned. Such tables are incomplete; in checked studies, under half of the missing clones stem from an unresolved V gene, and the remainder is unexplained. V and J calls plus clone size are reproduced from that table; the DNA served to infer D and trimming. The sample profile shows about 160,000 clones; roughly 65% of them were found once. The top ten clonotypes cover approximately 0.91% of the sample.

The specimen was CD4+ T cells sorted from blood, collected at week 4, from a patient treated with tofacitinib. The source is a human donor with alopecia areata.

The DNA sequence reads TGCAGTGCTAGACCCGTAGAGACCCAGTACTTC. Translated, this gives CSARPVETQYF. Rearrangement joined TRBV20-1 to TRBJ2-5; no confident D gene assignment can be made. From the germline V gene (reference sequence), CDR1 is DFQATT and CDR2 is SNEGSKA. The CDR3 covers 11 residues, taking in both the cysteine and the phenylalanine. CDR3 DNA only is kept here, 33 bases in frame from base 1. The germline ends are 5 bases apart after V is trimmed by 2 bases and J by 4 bases.